Described below is a single TCR beta chain sequence and its context. What it binds is not known. This sample is drawn from a study of shared clonotypes between healthy human individuals. Broader study findings: As a rule, naive subsets had a larger estimated richness than memory subsets. About 5% of naive CD4 clonotypes were shared across a few donors.

The test was conducted at deep level. Method: immunoSEQ multiplex PCR; TCRdb's copy keeps in-frame clones and lacks some. The profile shows around 2.3 million clones, nearly 97% of them singletons. This CDR3 comprises 15 residues. Germline CDR1 LNHDA, CDR2 SQIVND (reference sequence). V lost 5 bases, J lost 4 bases, and 7 bases stayed unmatched. The receptor was isolated from a man younger than 35 in good health. The specimen was naive CD4+ T cells sorted from blood. As for subset: CD45RA+ positively selected. The V gene is TRBV19, the J gene TRBJ2-2, with TRBD1 matching 7 bases. The DNA of the CDR3 is TGTGCCAGTAGTCCCAAGACAGGGTCCACCGGGGAGCTGTTTTTT. Translating it yields CASSPKTGSTGELFF. The full variable domain, rest sourced from reference TRBV19 and TRBJ2-2, is DGGITQSPKYLFRKEGQNVTLSCEQNLNHDAMYWYRQDPGQGLRLIYYSQIVNDFQKGDIAEGYSVSREKKESFPLTVTSAQKNPTAFYLCASSPKTGSTGELFFGEGSRLTVL.